This T cell receptor beta chain derives from a study of PD-1 blockade in classical Hodgkin lymphoma. Study-wide results and caveats: Exclusion was the outcome for patients who began nivolumab under 1 year after ASCT. Repertoires differed for reasons still undefined, possibly disease activity or prior therapy. CD4+ TCR diversity rose significantly by C4D1, and CD8+ TCR diversity did not. The study reported lower baseline TCR diversity in newly diagnosed patients than in healthy donors.

A remark on this clone: The antigen is not known.

This table comes from immunoSEQ multiplex PCR, and its TCRdb copy is limited to in-frame clones, with some not included. The sample carries tens of thousands of clones, roughly 82% recorded once. The patients all showed relapse after autologous stem cell transplantation, while their brentuximab vedotin exposure varied. This CDR3 region has 13 residues. Trimming left V 7 bases short and J 8 bases short, with 17 bases between. Germline V gene sequence: CDR1 LGHNT, CDR2 FRNRAP. The sequence was collected from a human donor with classical Hodgkin lymphoma. This specimen was peripheral blood mononuclear cells (PBMCs), taken at baseline. V and J are TRBV12-5 and TRBJ1-2; D is perhaps TRBD1 (5 bases). In DNA form, the CDR3 reads TGTGCTAGTGCCTTAGGGACCTCTGGAGGCTACACCTTC. Translation: CASALGTSGGYTF.